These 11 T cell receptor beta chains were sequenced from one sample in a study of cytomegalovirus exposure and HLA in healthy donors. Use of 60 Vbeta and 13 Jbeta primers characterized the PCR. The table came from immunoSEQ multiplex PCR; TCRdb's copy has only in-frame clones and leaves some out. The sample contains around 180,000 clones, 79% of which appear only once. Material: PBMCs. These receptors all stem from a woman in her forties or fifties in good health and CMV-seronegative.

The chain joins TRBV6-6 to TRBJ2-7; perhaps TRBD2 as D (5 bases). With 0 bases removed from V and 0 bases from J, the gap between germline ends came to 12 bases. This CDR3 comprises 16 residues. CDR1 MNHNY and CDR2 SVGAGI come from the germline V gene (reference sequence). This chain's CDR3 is CASSYSKVGSSYEQYF. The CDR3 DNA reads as TGTGCCAGCAGTTACTCGAAGGTGGGGAGCTCCTACGAGCAGTACTTC.

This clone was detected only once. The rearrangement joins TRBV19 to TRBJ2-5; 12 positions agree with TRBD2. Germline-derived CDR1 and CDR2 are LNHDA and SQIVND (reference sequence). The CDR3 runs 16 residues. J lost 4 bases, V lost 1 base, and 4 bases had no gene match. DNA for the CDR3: TGTGCCAGTAGTATAGGGACTAGCGGGGAGGGAGAGACCCAGTACTTC. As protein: CASSIGTSGEGETQYF.

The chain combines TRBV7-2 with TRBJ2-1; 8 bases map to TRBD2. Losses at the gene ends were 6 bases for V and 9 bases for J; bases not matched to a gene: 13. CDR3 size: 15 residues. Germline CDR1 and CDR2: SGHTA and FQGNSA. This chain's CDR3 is CASRPPGTRESEQFF. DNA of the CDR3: TGTGCCAGCAGGCCCCCCGGGACTAGGGAAAGTGAGCAGTTCTTC.

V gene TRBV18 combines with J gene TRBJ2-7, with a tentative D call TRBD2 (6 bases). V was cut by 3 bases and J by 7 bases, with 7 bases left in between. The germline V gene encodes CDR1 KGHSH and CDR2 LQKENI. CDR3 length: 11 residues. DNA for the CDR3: TGTGCCAGCTCACCTGGGGGGGAGCAGTACTTC. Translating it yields CASSPGGEQYF.

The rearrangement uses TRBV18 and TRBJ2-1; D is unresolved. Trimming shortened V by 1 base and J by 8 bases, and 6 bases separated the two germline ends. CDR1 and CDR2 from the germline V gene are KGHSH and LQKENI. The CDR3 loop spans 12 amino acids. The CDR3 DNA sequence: TGTGCCAGCTCACCACTGACTGATGAGCAGTTCTTC. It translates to CASSPLTDEQFF.

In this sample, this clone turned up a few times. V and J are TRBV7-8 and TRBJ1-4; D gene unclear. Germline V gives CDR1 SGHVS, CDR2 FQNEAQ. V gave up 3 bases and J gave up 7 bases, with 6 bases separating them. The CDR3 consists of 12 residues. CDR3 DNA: TGTGCCAGCAGCTTCGGAGTTGAAAAACTGTTTTTT. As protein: CASSFGVEKLFF. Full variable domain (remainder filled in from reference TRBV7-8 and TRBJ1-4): GAGVSQSPRYKVAKRGQDVALRCDPISGHVSLFWYQQALGQGPEFLTYFQNEAQLDKSGLPSDRFFAERPEGSVSTLKIQRTQQEDSAVYLCASSFGVEKLFFGSGTQLSVL.

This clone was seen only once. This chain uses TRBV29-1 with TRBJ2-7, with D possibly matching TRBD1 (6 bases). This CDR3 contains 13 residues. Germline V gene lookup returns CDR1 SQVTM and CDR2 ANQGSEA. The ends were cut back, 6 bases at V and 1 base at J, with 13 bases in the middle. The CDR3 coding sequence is TGCAGCGTCAGCAGGGGAAGGTCCTACGAGCAGTACTTC. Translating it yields CSVSRGRSYEQYF.

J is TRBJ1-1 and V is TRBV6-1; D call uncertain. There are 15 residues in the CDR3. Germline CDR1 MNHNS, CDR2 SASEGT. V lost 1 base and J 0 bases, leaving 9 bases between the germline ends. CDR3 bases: TGTGCCAGCAGTGAAGGGCCGCGGGTGAACACTGAAGCTTTCTTT. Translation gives CASSEGPRVNTEAFF.

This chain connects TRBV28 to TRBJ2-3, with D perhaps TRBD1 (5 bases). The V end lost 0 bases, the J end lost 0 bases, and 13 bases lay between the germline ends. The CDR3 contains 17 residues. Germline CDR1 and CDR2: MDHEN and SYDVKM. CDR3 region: CASSLWDISSSTDTQYF. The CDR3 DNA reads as TGTGCCAGCAGTTTATGGGACATCTCCTCTAGCACAGATACGCAGTATTTT. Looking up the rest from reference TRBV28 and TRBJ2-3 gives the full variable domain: DVKVTQSSRYLVKRTGEKVFLECVQDMDHENMFWYRQDPGLGLRLIYFSYDVKMKEKGDIPEGYSVSREKKERFSLILESASTNQTSMYLCASSLWDISSSTDTQYFGPGTRLTVL.

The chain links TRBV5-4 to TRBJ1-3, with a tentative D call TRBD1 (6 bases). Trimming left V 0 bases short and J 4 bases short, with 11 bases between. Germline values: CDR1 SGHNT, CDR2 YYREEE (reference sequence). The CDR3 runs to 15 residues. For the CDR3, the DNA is TGTGCCAGCAGCTTGGCCGGGGGGGCGGGAAACACCATATATTTT. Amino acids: CASSLAGGAGNTIYF.

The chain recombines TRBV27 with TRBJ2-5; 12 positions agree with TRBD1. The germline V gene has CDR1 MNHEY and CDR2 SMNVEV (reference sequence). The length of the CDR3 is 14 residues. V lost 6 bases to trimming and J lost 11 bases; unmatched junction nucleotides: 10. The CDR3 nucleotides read TGTGCCAGCAGATCGGGACAGGGGGCAAAAGAGCAGTACTTC. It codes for CASRSGQGAKEQYF.